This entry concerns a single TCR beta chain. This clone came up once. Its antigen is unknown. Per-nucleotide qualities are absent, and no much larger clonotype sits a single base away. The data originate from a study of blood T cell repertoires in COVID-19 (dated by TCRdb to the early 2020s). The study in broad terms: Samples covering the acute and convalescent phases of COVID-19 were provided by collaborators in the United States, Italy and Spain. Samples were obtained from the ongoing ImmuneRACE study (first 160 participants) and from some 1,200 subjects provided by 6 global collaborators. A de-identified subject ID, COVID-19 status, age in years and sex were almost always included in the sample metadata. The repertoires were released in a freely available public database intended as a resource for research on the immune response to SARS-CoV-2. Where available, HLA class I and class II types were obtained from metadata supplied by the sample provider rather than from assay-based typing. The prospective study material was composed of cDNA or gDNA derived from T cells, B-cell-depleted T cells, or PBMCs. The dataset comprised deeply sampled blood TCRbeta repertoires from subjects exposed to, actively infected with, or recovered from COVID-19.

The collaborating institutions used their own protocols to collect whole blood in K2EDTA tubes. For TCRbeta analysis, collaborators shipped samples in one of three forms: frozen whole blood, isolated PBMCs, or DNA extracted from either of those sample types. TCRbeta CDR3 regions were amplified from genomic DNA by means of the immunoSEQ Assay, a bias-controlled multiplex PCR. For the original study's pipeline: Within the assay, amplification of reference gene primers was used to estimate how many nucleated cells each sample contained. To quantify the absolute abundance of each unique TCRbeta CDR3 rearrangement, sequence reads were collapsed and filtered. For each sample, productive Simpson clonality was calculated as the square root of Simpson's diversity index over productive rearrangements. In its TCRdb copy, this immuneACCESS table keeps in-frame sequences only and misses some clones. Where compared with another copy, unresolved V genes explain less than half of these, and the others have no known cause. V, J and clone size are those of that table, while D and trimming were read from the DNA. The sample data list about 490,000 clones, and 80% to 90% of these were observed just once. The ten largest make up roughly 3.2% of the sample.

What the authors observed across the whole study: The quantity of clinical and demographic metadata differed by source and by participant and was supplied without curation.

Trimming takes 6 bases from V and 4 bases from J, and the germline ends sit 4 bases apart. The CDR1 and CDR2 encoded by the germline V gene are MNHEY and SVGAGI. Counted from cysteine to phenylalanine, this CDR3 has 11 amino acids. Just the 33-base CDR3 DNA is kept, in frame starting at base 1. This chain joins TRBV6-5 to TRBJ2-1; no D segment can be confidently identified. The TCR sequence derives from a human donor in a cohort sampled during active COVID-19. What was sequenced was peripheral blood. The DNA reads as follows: TGTGCCAGCAGCCTATACAATGAGCAGTTCTTC. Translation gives CASSLYNEQFF.